Here is one T cell receptor (beta chain) with its context. This clone was counted a few times. Its antigen remains unidentified. Per-base qualities were not stored, and no clone one base away is much larger. In total, 600 or so healthy bone marrow donors made up the cohort. At the time of sampling, all cohort members were nominally healthy, though unrecorded immune exposures were likely present. The donor was CMV seronegative and belonged to the group of over 300 seronegative cohort members. A peripheral blood sample was provided by each donor, and peripheral blood mononuclear cells were used for TCR beta sequencing. Genomic DNA was extracted from the blood cell samples with the Qiagen DNeasy Blood Extraction Kit. The sample originates from a study of cytomegalovirus exposure and HLA in healthy donors (dated by TCRdb to 2016 to 2017). Describing the broader study: An earlier analysis of approximately 640 of the donors reported about 250 Gb of sequence data and 117 million unique TCR beta sequences from some 180 million T cells. About 330 gigabases of sequencing data and around 80 million unique TCR sequences made up an early release that covered approximately 620 HLA-typed donors. Of the roughly 390 genotyped donors, over 65% fell in the genetic ancestry cluster associated with self-reported Caucasian donors. The study was designed to test whether signatures of past pathogen exposure could be identified by cataloging public T cell receptors. Using immunosequencing, the study profiled T cell repertoires from about 610 subjects and related those repertoires to cytomegalovirus serostatus. A separate validation cohort of 100 to 150 different subjects was used in addition to the 666-subject first cohort. High-throughput TCR immunosequencing, statistical association of individual TCRs with disease status, and machine learning were combined to predict cytomegalovirus infection status. To study patterns of TCR occurrence, a later analysis re-analyzed previously published TCR beta repertoires from 550 to 800 donors and added high-resolution HLA genotyping. Rather than using new phenotypic data, the later analysis identified candidate immune exposures from TCR beta sequences and from how often those sequences occurred across donors. In an earlier analysis of roughly 540 of the donors, high-throughput TCR beta sequencing was used to judge whether each TCR beta V gene segment behaved as functional or pseudogenic. Donor age, sex, ethnicity and CMV serostatus were compiled together with the repertoire data. In a later genetic analysis, genome-wide SNP genotypes for about three fifths of the roughly 670 donors were used, and that subset was treated as a discovery cohort. All discovery cohort repertoires had been generated using a single sequencing platform. HLA typing included class I and class II loci at four-digit resolution. The number of donors typed differed by locus, with roughly 620-640 for A, B, C, DRB1 and DQB1, roughly 520 for DQA1, under 610 for DPA1, and approximately 470 for DPB1. Roughly 5 DR-DQ haplotypes were treated as single units for association and clustering because of strong linkage in the cohort. Among about 400 genotyped donors of the cohort, an average of approximately 240,000 unique TCR beta nucleotide sequences was sequenced per donor, of which about 19% were non-productive.

Study-wide conclusions, independent of this receptor: Assigning TCR associations to individual alleles was difficult when HLA alleles, especially DR and DQ, strongly co-occurred. Specific HLA alleles were associated with over 15,000 TCR beta sequences at a false discovery rate of 0.05 in a later analysis. A further reported finding was that TCR beta sequences accurately predicted the HLA-A and HLA-B alleles for most subjects in the first cohort. Across donors, most TCR sequences were observed very rarely, whereas some public TCRs were present in many individuals. Only TCR beta chains were sequenced in this cohort, and the absence of alpha or paired-chain data limited detectable features. According to the authors, the approach could potentially be generalized to other disease states and immunological phenotypes. Presence/absence analyses assumed roughly uniform sequencing depth across donors, an assumption that may not hold. In a later analysis, HLA-associated TCR beta chains showed more clonal expansion and lower generation probabilities than non-associated chains that were equally common. A cluster of highly shared sequence variants was judged likely to be a technical artifact of the sequencing pipeline. A few of the identified cytomegalovirus-associated TCR beta chains were confirmed in vitro to be specific for cytomegalovirus antigens. Most CMV-associated TCR beta chains appeared to be HLA-restricted in a later analysis, and the HLA associations seemed to be driven largely by CMV exposure. Because HLA typing was missing for some donors at each locus, association tests included only the typed subset. Fewer than 20 rarely observed V segments, including chromosome 9 orphons, were excluded from the earlier analysis of some 590 of the donors because counts were too low. The classifier was reported to diagnose cytomegalovirus status with high specificity and sensitivity in both the original cohort and the validation cohort. A later analysis reported that several top co-occurrence clusters appeared linked to parvovirus B19, influenza, CMV and Epstein-Barr virus. Because the 87-base-pair reads could not distinguish some IMGT-functional V segments, including TRBV6-2 and TRBV6-3, those segments were excluded. Linkage disequilibrium might explain the correlated functional status among segregating V segments, but an unknown experimental factor could not be excluded. According to a later genetic analysis, donors in an Asian-associated ancestry cluster had fewer N-insertions in productive TCRs than the roughly 670-donor mean. A later genetic analysis associated a missense DCLRE1C variant with V-gene and J-gene trimming of TCR beta chains, and an independent cohort replicated the association. In an earlier analysis of approximately 590 of the donors, most TCR beta V segments were observed in productive rearrangements about 87% or about 30% of the time, broadly matching IMGT annotations. A later analysis found that TCR association rates varied across HLA loci, with DRB1 alleles showing the most associated TCRs and HLA-C alleles the fewest. CMV serostatus was the only immune exposure information available for the cohort. The study gave a list of roughly 150 TCR beta chains associated with cytomegalovirus.

The library was obtained by the immunoSEQ multiplex PCR assay. The multiplex PCR relied on a mix of 60 forward primers for TCR Vbeta segments and 13 reverse primers for TCR Jbeta segments. Amplification of the CDR3 region of rearranged TCR beta genes was performed with a multiplex PCR assay on genomic DNA. The amplified TCR beta libraries were sequenced on the Illumina HiSeq System as 87-base-pair reads. In the original analysis: A later analysis counted some 74 million unique TCR beta chains across the 666 repertoires, and roughly 10 million of these chains were shared by at least two donors. To remove PCR and sequencing errors, raw reads were error-corrected and collapsed into unique sequences using a nearest-neighbor algorithm that merged closely related sequences. CDR3 sequences were aligned to IMGT reference sequences to assign V, D and J gene segments. Each retained sequence needed at least a six-nucleotide match to both a V gene segment and a J gene segment. A rearrangement was called productive if the CDR3 had no stop codons and remained in frame with V and J, and every other rearrangement was called non-productive. Following IMGT convention, CDR3 was defined as the stretch from the second conserved V-encoded cysteine to the conserved J-encoded phenylalanine. In an earlier analysis of more than 550 of the donors, sequences lacking an unambiguous match to a single V gene segment were excluded. In an earlier analysis of 587 of the donors, a V segment was called functional when productive rearrangements were above 56.7%, and segregating when the standard deviation between donors exceeded 5%. A statistical classification framework was developed to diagnose cytomegalovirus status using the catalog of TCR beta chain sequences. In a later analysis, TCR nucleotide sequences were compared against IMGT/GENE-DB human TR gene sequences so that V and J genes could be assigned. Using the TCRdist pipeline, a later analysis assigned CDR3 sequences along with most-parsimonious VDJ recombination scenarios. A later analysis defined each TCR beta chain by its CDR3 amino acid sequence plus V-gene family, and excluded reads lacking a unique V-gene family. In a later analysis, 550 to 650 highly shared, low-generation-probability nucleotide sequences were removed to address suspected cross-contamination and a sequencing artifact. In a later analysis, a clonal expansion index for each public chain was calculated from normalized within-repertoire ranks of inferred template counts. In a later analysis, generation probabilities were computed using a VDJ recombination model fitted to out-of-frame rearrangements, and the results were checked against IGoR. Hypergeometric tests were used in a later analysis to score TCR-TCR, TCR-HLA and TCR-CMV co-occurrence, with a repertoire-size bias correction applied to the TCR pairs. To estimate false discovery rates, a later analysis permuted the HLA or CMV assignments 20 times. In a later analysis, co-occurring TCRs were grouped with DBSCAN, and TCRdist sequence similarity was added when clustering was performed within HLA-allele-positive subsets. Repertoires with fewer than 30,000 or more than 120,000 public chains were left out of co-occurrence clustering, as were a handful of repertoires with anomalous nucleotide sharing. As stored in TCRdb, this immuneACCESS dataset retains in-frame rearrangements with V and J assigned. A fraction of the clones does not appear; measured against another copy, unresolved V genes explain less than half of the discrepancy, and the remainder lacks a known reason. D and trimming were read from the DNA, whereas the V and J calls and clone size are those reported in that table. The sample table holds some 190,000 clones, of which 80% were seen once. The ten biggest clones cover roughly 2% of the sample.

Via the germline V gene, CDR1 is WSHSY and CDR2 SAAADI. Relative to germline, V is 0 bases shorter and J is 12 bases shorter, with 14 bases between their ends. From cysteine to phenylalanine, the CDR3 is 13 amino acids long. Left in the record is the CDR3 DNA by itself, 39 bases read in frame from the first base. Sequenced input: PBMCs. The sequence was collected from a woman aged 30 to 39 in good health and CMV-seronegative. The chain is encoded by TRBV10-2 joined to TRBJ1-1; tentative D gene TRBD1, with 5 bases matching. The CDR3 here reads CASSESGGGAPFF. In nucleotides, the sequence is TGCGCCAGCAGTGAGTCGGGGGGAGGGGCTCCTTTCTTT.